This T cell receptor beta chain comes out of a study of T-cell memory formation after mild COVID-19. As for this clonotype: Its target is unknown.

Study-level findings and limits: Contracting clones localized mainly to CM and EM when CD4+ and mainly to EMRA when CD8+.

MiXCR was run by TCRdb on the 5' RACE reads, yielding one entry per CDR3 protein. Among some 350,000 distinct CDR3 sequences listed, 10% to 15% were seen once. The ends lost 5 bases at V and 6 bases at J; junction bases unmatched: 10. The length of the CDR3 is 15 residues. From germline, CDR1 is SEHNR and CDR2 FQNEAQ (reference sequence). The V gene is TRBV7-9, the J gene TRBJ1-2, with 9 bases that match TRBD1. The TCR sequence derives from a man between 18 and 35 years old who had mild COVID-19 (a few samples of this study predate the infection). Cell type and time point are not known. Sequencing used PBMCs or a T cell subset sorted from them (not recorded which). CDR3 sequence: CASSPRTGAWDGYTF. CDR3 sequence (DNA): TGTGCCAGCAGCCCTAGGACAGGGGCCTGGGATGGCTACACCTTC.